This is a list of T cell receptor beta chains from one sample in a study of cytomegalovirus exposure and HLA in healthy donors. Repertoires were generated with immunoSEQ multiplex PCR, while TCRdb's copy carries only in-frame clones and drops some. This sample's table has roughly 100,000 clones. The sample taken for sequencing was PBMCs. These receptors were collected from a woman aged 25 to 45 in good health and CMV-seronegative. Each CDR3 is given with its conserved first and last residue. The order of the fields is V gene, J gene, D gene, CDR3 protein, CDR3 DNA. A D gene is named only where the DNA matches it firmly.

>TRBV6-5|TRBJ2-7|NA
CASSTEFRGNYEQYF
TGTGCCAGCAGTACTGAATTTCGGGGAAACTACGAGCAGTACTTC
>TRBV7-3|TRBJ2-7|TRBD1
CASSPGQGAEQYF
TGTGCCAGCAGCCCCGGACAGGGGGCCGAGCAGTACTTC
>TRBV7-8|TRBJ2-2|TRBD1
CASSVQGSAGELFF
TGTGCCAGCAGCGTACAGGGGAGTGCCGGGGAGCTGTTTTTT
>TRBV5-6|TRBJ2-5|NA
CASSRTARETQYF
TGTGCCAGCAGCCGGACTGCGCGAGAGACCCAGTACTTC
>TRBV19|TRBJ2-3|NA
CASSIWRRGTDTQYF
TGTGCCAGTAGTATATGGCGCAGGGGCACAGATACGCAGTATTTT
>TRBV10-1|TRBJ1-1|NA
CASKGRGFTEAFF
TGCGCCAGCAAAGGTCGGGGGTTCACTGAAGCTTTCTTT
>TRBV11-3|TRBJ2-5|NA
CASSLSPDTQETQYF
TGTGCCAGCAGCTTATCCCCAGACACCCAAGAGACCCAGTACTTC
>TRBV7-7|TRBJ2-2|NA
CASTEYLKGVEAGELFF
TGTGCTAGCACCGAATACCTAAAGGGGGTAGAGGCCGGGGAGCTGTTTTTT
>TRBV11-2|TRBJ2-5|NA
CASSLARQETQYF
TGTGCCAGCAGCTTGGCTAGACAAGAGACCCAGTACTTC
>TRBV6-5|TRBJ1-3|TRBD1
CASSYSTGGFGNTIYF
TGTGCCAGCAGTTACTCGACAGGGGGCTTCGGAAACACCATATATTTT
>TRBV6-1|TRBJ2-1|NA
CASHDLYNEQFF
TGTGCCAGCCATGACTTGTACAATGAGCAGTTCTTC
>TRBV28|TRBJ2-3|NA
CASSLGQVFPDTQYF
TGTGCCAGCAGTTTAGGTCAGGTTTTCCCAGATACGCAGTATTTT
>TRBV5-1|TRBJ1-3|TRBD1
CASSNGQGSGNTIYF
TGCGCCAGCAGCAATGGACAGGGGTCGGGAAACACCATATATTTT
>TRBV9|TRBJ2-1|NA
CASSVEEVTRSLDEQFF
TGTGCCAGCAGCGTAGAGGAAGTGACTAGGTCCCTCGATGAGCAGTTCTTC
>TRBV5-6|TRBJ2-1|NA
CASSFGQGIMVQFF
TGTGCCAGCAGCTTTGGGCAGGGGATTATGGTGCAGTTCTTC
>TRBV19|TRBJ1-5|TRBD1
CASSTDREGNQPQHF
TGTGCCAGTAGTACGGACAGGGAGGGCAATCAGCCCCAGCATTTT
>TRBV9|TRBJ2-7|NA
CASSVGMGGHYEQYF
TGTGCCAGCAGCGTAGGTATGGGGGGGCACTACGAGCAGTACTTC
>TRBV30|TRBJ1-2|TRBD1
CASTGRLMGGYTF
TGTGCCTCGACAGGGAGACTTATGGGAGGCTACACCTTC
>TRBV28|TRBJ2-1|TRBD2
CASKVTGGFNEQFF
TGTGCCAGCAAAGTGACGGGAGGCTTCAATGAGCAGTTCTTC
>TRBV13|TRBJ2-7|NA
CASSLAGQGAREQYF
TGTGCCAGCAGCCTAGCGGGGCAGGGGGCGCGGGAGCAGTACTTC
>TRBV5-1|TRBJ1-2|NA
CASSPGRGPGYGYTF
TGCGCCAGCAGCCCTGGGAGAGGGCCGGGCTATGGCTACACCTTC
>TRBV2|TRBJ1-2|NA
CASSGNRATGGYTF
TGTGCCAGCAGTGGGAACAGGGCGACGGGCGGCTACACCTTC
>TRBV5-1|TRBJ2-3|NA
CASSFRTPSTDTQYF
TGCGCCAGCAGCTTTCGGACACCTTCCACAGATACGCAGTATTTT
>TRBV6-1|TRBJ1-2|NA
CASGELDSSRGYTF
TGTGCCAGCGGTGAACTGGACTCATCCAGGGGCTACACCTTC
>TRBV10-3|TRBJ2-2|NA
CAISEQSNTGELFF
TGTGCCATCAGTGAGCAGTCGAACACCGGGGAGCTGTTTTTT
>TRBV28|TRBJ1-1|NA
CASSLFSQRDSEAFF
TGTGCCAGCAGTTTATTCAGCCAGAGGGACTCTGAAGCTTTCTTT
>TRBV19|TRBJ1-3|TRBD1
CASNADRSGNTIYF
TGTGCCAGTAACGCGGACAGGTCTGGAAACACCATATATTTT
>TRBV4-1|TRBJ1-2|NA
CASSQDSRGYTF
TGCGCCAGCAGCCAAGATAGTCGAGGCTACACCTTC
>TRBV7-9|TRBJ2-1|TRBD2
CASSLALAGAYNEQFF
TGTGCCAGCAGCTTAGCCTTAGCGGGGGCGTACAATGAGCAGTTCTTC
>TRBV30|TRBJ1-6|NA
CAWNWGLDSPLHF
TGTGCCTGGAATTGGGGGCTCGATTCACCCCTCCACTTT
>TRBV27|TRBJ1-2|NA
CASSPRRGYYGYTF
TGTGCCAGCAGTCCCCGTCGAGGGTACTATGGCTACACCTTC
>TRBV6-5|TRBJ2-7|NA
CASSYSTTGLAEQYF
TGTGCCAGCAGTTACTCGACTACAGGGCTTGCCGAGCAGTACTTC
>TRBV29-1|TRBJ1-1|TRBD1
CSVVGQAWASF
TGCAGCGTTGTAGGACAGGCCTGGGCCAGCTTT
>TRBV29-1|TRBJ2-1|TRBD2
CSVDGTSGRAEQFF
TGCAGCGTTGATGGGACTAGCGGGAGGGCTGAGCAGTTCTTC
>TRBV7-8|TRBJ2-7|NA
CASSLDRSEQYF
TGTGCCAGCAGCTTAGACAGATCCGAGCAGTACTTC
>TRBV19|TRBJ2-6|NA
CASSLPPVGANVLTF
TGTGCCAGTAGTCTACCCCCTGTTGGGGCCAACGTCCTGACTTTC
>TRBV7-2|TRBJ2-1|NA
CASSLIRGPGEQFF
TGTGCCAGCAGCTTAATACGAGGGCCGGGTGAGCAGTTCTTC